The 22 T cell receptor beta chains reported below all come from one sample, sequenced in a study of cytomegalovirus exposure and HLA in healthy donors. This table comes from immunoSEQ multiplex PCR, and its TCRdb copy is limited to in-frame clones, with some not included. The sample yields a few hundred thousand clones, approximately 87% seen once. Sequenced material: PBMCs. The receptors stem from a woman under 30 in good health and CMV-seronegative.

CDR3 DNA: TGTGCCAGCAGTGGAGGGACCGGGGAGCTGTTTTTT. It specifies CASSGGTGELFF. The gene calls are TRBV6-4 and TRBJ2-2; maybe TRBD2 (5 bases). Trimming cost V 4 bases and J 5 bases, with 5 bases left between them. The CDR3 extends over 12 amino acids. Per germline, CDR1 MRHNA and CDR2 SNTAGT.

The chain couples TRBV9 to TRBJ2-7; TRBD2 matches at 12 bases. The germline V gene encodes CDR1 SGDLS and CDR2 YYNGEE. The CDR3 extends over 15 amino acids. Trimming removed 4 bases from V and 3 bases from J; junction bases left unmatched: 5. CDR3 amino acids: CASSPTSGSFYEQYF. CDR3 bases: TGTGCCAGCAGCCCGACTAGCGGGAGTTTCTACGAGCAGTACTTC.

The chain recombines TRBV19 with TRBJ1-1; 10 bases align to TRBD1. CDR1 and CDR2 (germline): LNHDA, SQIVND (reference sequence). The CDR3 is 14 amino acids. The V segment lost 4 bases and the J segment 7 bases; nucleotides outside the gene matches: 6. CDR3 sequence reads: CASSKDRGNFEAFF. The CDR3, as DNA: TGTGCCAGTAGTAAGGACAGGGGGAACTTTGAAGCTTTCTTT.

The V and J genes are TRBV14 and TRBJ2-7, with D tentatively TRBD1 (6 bases). Trimming pared 4 bases from V and 3 bases from J, leaving 16 bases between. This CDR3 is built from 15 residues. Germline CDR1 and CDR2: SGHDN and FVKESK. The CDR3 spells CASSLYIGTNYEQYF. The DNA for the CDR3 is TGTGCCAGCAGCCTCTATATCGGGACAAACTACGAGCAGTACTTC.

This clone was seen only once. CDR3 residues: CASHTGTPFSGANVLTF. The CDR3 nucleotides are TGTGCCAGCCATACCGGGACACCGTTCTCTGGGGCCAACGTCCTGACTTTC. V gene TRBV27 combines with J gene TRBJ2-6; D is possibly TRBD1 (6 bases). Trimming cost V 8 bases and J 0 bases, with 17 bases left between them. CDR1 and CDR2 (germline): MNHEY, SMNVEV (reference sequence). The CDR3 is 17 residues long.

The CDR3 DNA reads as TGCGCCAGCAGGGCAGGGTTCGATGAGCAGTTCTTC. Its translation: CASRAGFDEQFF. The rearrangement links TRBV5-1 to TRBJ2-1, with D possibly TRBD1 on 5 matching bases. The V gene's germline CDR1 is SGHRS and CDR2 YFSETQ. The CDR3 extends over 12 amino acids. Trimming removed 5 bases from V and 8 bases from J, with 11 bases in between.

Notes on this clone: The identical CDR3 is also encoded by other nucleotide sequences in the sample. The V call is TRBV7-8, the J call TRBJ2-7; 7 bases map to TRBD1. There are 15 residues in the CDR3. V gave up 1 base and J gave up 0 bases; unmatched junction bases: 3. The germline CDR1 and CDR2 sequences are SGHVS and FQNEAQ. In DNA form, the CDR3 reads TGTGCCAGCAGCTTAGGACAGGGCCCCTCCTACGAGCAGTACTTC. Translation gives CASSLGQGPSYEQYF.

The rearrangement uses TRBV5-8 and TRBJ2-1; 7 bases fit TRBD1. Germline V gives CDR1 SGHTS, CDR2 YDEGEE. V lost 0 bases and J lost 5; bases outside the gene matches: 5. The CDR3 sequence is 15 residues long. The chain's CDR3 is CASSLGQGGHNEQFF. CDR3 bases: TGTGCCAGCAGCTTGGGACAGGGTGGGCACAATGAGCAGTTCTTC.

This chain connects TRBV5-6 to TRBJ2-7, with a tentative D call TRBD2 (5 bases). With 4 bases removed from V and 4 bases from J, the gap between germline ends came to 15 bases. The CDR3 covers 14 residues. Germline assignment: CDR1 SGHDT and CDR2 YYEEEE. CDR3 coding DNA: TGTGCCAGCAGCCCCATAGGACGGGGATACGAGCAGTACTTC. Translating gives CASSPIGRGYEQYF.

The count of this clone is one. The chain combines TRBV29-1 with TRBJ2-7; TRBD1 agrees at 10 bases. The germline CDR1 and CDR2 sequences are SQVTM and ANQGSEA. Losses at the gene ends were 7 bases for V and 4 bases for J; bases not matched to a gene: 7. CDR3 length equals 13 residues. Written as DNA, the CDR3 is TGCAGCGCTTGGGGACAGGGGCGGTACGAGCAGTACTTC. Translated: CSAWGQGRYEQYF.

The chain combines TRBV29-1 with TRBJ2-1, with 9 nucleotides matching TRBD1. In germline, CDR1 is SQVTM, CDR2 ANQGSEA. The CDR3 covers 14 residues. V was pared by 4 bases and J by 9 bases, with 10 bases of the junction left unmatched. CDR3 protein: CSVVLGQGGIEQFF. CDR3 bases: TGCAGCGTTGTACTGGGACAGGGAGGTATTGAGCAGTTCTTC.

The chain carries TRBV7-6 and TRBJ2-5; tentative D call: TRBD2 (6 bases). V dropped 1 base and J dropped 5 bases, with 14 bases sitting between them. The CDR3 totals 15 residues. Germline V CDR1 and CDR2: SGHVS, FNYEAQ. CDR3 bases: TGTGCCAGCAGCTTAGTACGGGGCGGGATCGAGACCCAGTACTTC. This codes for CASSLVRGGIETQYF.

The chain couples TRBV10-1 to TRBJ2-7; 9 bases align to TRBD2. Losses at the gene ends were 4 bases for V and 6 bases for J; bases not matched to a gene: 4. In germline, CDR1 is WNHNN, CDR2 SYGVQD (reference sequence). This CDR3 contains 13 residues. The CDR3 DNA reads as TGCGCCAGCAGTGCAGCGGGAGGCGGCGAGCAGTACTTC. Amino acid sequence: CASSAAGGGEQYF.

The V and J genes are TRBV7-8 and TRBJ1-1, with D possibly matching TRBD1 (5 bases). V was cut by 0 bases and J by 4 bases, with 12 bases left in between. Germline CDR1 is SGHVS and CDR2 is FQNEAQ. This CDR3 comprises 15 residues. DNA of the CDR3: TGTGCCAGCAGCTTAGCAGGGGCTCAGTCCACTGAAGCTTTCTTT. Protein sequence: CASSLAGAQSTEAFF.

This rearrangement joins TRBV28 to TRBJ2-7, with 8 bases matching TRBD1. Trimming cost V 6 bases and J 2 bases; bases outside gene matches: 12. CDR1 MDHEN and CDR2 SYDVKM come from the germline V gene. This CDR3 contains 16 residues. Here the CDR3 reads CASSRDRPAVTYEQYF. The DNA for the CDR3 is TGTGCCAGCAGCCGGGACAGGCCGGCTGTCACCTACGAGCAGTACTTC. Variable domain in full (rest from reference TRBV28 and TRBJ2-7): DVKVTQSSRYLVKRTGEKVFLECVQDMDHENMFWYRQDPGLGLRLIYFSYDVKMKEKGDIPEGYSVSREKKERFSLILESASTNQTSMYLCASSRDRPAVTYEQYFGPGTRLTVT.

The rearrangement joins TRBV15 to TRBJ2-7; 9 bases map to TRBD1. Losses at the gene ends were 4 bases for V and 7 bases for J; bases not matched to a gene: 5. The CDR3 contains 13 residues. Germline-derived CDR1 and CDR2 are LNHNV and YYDKDF (reference sequence). The CDR3: CATSNRQGGEQYF. As DNA, the CDR3 is TGTGCCACCAGCAACAGACAGGGGGGTGAGCAGTACTTC.

The chain is built from TRBV18 and TRBJ2-1, with 10 nucleotides matching TRBD1. After removal of 3 bases from V and 5 bases from J, the junction contained 4 bases not matched to a gene. The CDR3 runs to 15 residues. Germline V gives CDR1 KGHSH, CDR2 LQKENI. In DNA form, the CDR3 reads TGTGCCAGCTCACCCCCGGGACAGGGGAACAATGAGCAGTTCTTC. Encoded protein: CASSPPGQGNNEQFF.

The chain carries TRBV29-1 and TRBJ2-2, with 12 bases lining up with TRBD2. Losses at the gene ends were 6 bases for V and 6 bases for J; bases not matched to a gene: 2. The CDR3 sequence is 13 residues long. CDR1 SQVTM and CDR2 ANQGSEA come from the germline V gene. CDR3 DNA sequence: TGCAGCGTGTCTAGCGGGAGGGCCGGGGAGCTGTTTTTT. It encodes CSVSSGRAGELFF.

This chain connects TRBV2 to TRBJ1-2, with D hard to call. Trimming cost V 5 bases and J 0 bases, with 4 bases left between them. This CDR3 is built from 12 residues. Germline-derived CDR1 and CDR2 are SNHLY and FYNNEI. The CDR3 is CASSTANYGYTF. CDR3 nucleotide sequence: TGTGCCAGCAGTACAGCTAACTATGGCTACACCTTC.

The chain is built from TRBV6-5 and TRBJ2-3, with TRBD2 identical over 8 bases. J was trimmed by 0 bases and V by 6 bases; bases with no gene match: 2. CDR3 length: 14 amino acids. The germline V gene encodes CDR1 MNHEY and CDR2 SVGAGI. DNA of the CDR3: TGTGCCAGCAGGGGACTAGGGAGCACAGATACGCAGTATTTT. It codes for CASRGLGSTDTQYF.

The chain carries TRBV9 and TRBJ2-7, with 7 bases matching TRBD2. V gave up 0 bases and J gave up 3 bases; unmatched junction bases: 6. CDR3 size: 15 residues. The germline gives CDR1 SGDLS, CDR2 YYNGEE. CDR3 bases: TGTGCCAGCAGCGTAGAGGGCGGGAGCTTCTACGAGCAGTACTTC. Its translation is CASSVEGGSFYEQYF.

CDR3 bases: TGTGCCAGCAGTTACTTCGGACGGGGGGGGACTGAAGCTTTCTTT. This gives the protein CASSYFGRGGTEAFF. The genes are TRBV6-5 and TRBJ1-1, with D possibly matching TRBD1 (5 bases). V was pared by 1 base and J by 5 bases, with 14 bases between. CDR3 size: 15 residues. Per germline, CDR1 MNHEY and CDR2 SVGAGI.